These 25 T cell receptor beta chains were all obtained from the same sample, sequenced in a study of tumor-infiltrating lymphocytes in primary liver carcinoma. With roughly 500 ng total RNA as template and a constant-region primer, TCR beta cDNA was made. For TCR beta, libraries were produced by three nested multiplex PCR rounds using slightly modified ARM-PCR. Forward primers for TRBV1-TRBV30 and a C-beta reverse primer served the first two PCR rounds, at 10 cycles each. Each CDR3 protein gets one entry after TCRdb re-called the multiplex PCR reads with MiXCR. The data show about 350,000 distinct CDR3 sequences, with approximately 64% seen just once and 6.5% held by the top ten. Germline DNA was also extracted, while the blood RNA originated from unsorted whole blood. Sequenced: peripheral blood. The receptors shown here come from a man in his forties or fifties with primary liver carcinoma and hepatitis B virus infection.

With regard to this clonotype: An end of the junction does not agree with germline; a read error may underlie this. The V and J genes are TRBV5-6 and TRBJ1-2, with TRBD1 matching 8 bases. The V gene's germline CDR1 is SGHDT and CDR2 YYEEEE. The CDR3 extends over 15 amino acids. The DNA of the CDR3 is TGTGCCAGCAGTTCCGACAGGGGAAATAACTATAGCTACACCTTC. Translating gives CASSSDRGNNYSYTF.

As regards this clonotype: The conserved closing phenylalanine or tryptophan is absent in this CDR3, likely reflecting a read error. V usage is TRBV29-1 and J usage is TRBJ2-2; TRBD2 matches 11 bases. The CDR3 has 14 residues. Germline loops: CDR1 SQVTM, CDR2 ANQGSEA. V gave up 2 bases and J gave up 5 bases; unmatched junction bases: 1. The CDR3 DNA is TGCAGCGTTGAAACTAGCGGGAGTACCGGGGAGCTGTTTATT. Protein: CSVETSGSTGELFI.

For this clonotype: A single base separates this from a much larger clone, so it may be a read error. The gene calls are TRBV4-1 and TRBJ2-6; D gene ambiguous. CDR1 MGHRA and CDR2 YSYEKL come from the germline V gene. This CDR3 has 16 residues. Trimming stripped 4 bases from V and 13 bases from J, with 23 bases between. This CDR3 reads CASSPARQQLDGVLTF. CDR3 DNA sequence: TGCGCCAGCAGCCCCGCGAGACAACAACTCGATGGTGTCCTGACTTTC.

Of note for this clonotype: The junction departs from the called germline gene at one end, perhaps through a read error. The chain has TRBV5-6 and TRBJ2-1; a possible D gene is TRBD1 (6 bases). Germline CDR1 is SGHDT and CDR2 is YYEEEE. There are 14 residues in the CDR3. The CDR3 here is CASSADWGRGGQFF. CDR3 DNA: TGTGCAAGCAGCGCGGACTGGGGCAGGGGTGGGCAGTTCTTC. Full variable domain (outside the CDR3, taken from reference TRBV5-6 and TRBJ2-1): DAGVTQSPTHLIKTRGQQVTLRCSPKSGHDTVSWYQQALGQGPQFIFQYYEEEERQRGNFPDRFSGHQFPNYSSELNVNALLLGDSALYLCASSADWGRGGQFFGPGTRLTVL.

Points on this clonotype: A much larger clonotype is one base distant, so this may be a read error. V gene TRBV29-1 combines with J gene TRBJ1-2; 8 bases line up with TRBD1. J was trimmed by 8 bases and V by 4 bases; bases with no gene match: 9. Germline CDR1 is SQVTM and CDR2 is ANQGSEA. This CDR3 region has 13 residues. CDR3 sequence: CSVARDRSGGYTF. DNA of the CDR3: TGCAGCGTTGCCCGGGACAGGAGTGGCGGCTACACCTTC.

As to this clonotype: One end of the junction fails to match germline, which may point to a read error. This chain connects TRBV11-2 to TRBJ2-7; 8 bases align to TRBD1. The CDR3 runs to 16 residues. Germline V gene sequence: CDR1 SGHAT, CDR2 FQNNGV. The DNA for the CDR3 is TGTGCCAGCAGCCCGATCGGACAGGGACTCTCCTATGAGCATTACTTC. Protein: CASSPIGQGLSYEHYF. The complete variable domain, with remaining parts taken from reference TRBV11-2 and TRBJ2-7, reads EAGVAQSPRYKIIEKRQSVAFWCNPISGHATLYWYQQILGQGPKLLIQFQNNGVVDDSQLPKDRFSAERLKGVDSTLKIQPAKLEDSAVYLCASSPIGQGLSYEHYFGPGTRLTVT.

The chain's CDR3 is CASSPRTSGSPYNEQFF. CDR3 in DNA: TGTGCCAGCAGCCCTCGGACTAGCGGGAGCCCCTACAATGAGCAGTTCTTC. This chain joins TRBV5-5 and TRBJ2-1; TRBD2 matches 13 bases. The CDR3 runs 17 residues. With 4 bases clipped from V and 2 bases from J, the junction kept 6 bases outside the gene matches. Looked up from germline, CDR1 is SGHKS and CDR2 is YYEKEE (reference sequence). The entire variable domain, with the rest obtained from reference TRBV5-5 and TRBJ2-1, is as follows: DAGVTQSPTHLIKTRGQQVTLRCSPISGHKSVSWYQQVLGQGPQFIFQYYEKEERGRGNFPDRFSARQFPNYSSELNVNALLLGDSALYLCASSPRTSGSPYNEQFFGPGTRLTVL.

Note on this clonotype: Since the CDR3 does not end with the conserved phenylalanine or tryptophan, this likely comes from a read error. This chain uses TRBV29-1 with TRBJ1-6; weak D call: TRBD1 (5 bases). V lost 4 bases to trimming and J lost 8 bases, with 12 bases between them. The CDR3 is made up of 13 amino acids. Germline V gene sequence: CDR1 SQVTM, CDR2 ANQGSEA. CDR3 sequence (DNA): TGCAGCGTTGCGGGCAGGGACCATTCACCCCTCCACTAT. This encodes CSVAGRDHSPLHY.

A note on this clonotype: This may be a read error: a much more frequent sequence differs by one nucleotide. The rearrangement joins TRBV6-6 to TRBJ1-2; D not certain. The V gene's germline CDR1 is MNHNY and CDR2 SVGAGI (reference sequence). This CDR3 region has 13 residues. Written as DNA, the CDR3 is TGTGCCAGCAGTTACGGGTCGAACTATGCCTACACCTTC. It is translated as CASSYGSNYAYTF.

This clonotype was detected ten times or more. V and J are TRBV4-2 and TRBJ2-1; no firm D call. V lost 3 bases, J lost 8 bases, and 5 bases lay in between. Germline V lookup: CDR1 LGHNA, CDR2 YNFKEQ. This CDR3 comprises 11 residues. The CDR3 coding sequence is TGTGCCAGCAGCCATGGGTATGAGCAGTTCTTC. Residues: CASSHGYEQFF.

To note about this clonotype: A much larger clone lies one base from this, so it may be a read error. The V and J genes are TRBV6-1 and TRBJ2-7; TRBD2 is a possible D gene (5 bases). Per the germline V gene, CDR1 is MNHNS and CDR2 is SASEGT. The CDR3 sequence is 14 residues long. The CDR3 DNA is TGTGTCAGCAGTGACTACACTAGGAGGTACGAGCAGTACTTC. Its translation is CVSSDYTRRYEQYF.

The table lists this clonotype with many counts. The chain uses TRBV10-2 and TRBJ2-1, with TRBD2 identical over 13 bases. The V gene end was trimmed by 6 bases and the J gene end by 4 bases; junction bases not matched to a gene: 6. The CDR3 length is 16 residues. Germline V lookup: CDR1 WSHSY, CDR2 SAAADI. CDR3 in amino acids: CASSLGLAGDYNEQFF. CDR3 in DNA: TGCGCCAGCAGCCTTGGACTAGCGGGGGATTACAATGAGCAGTTCTTC.

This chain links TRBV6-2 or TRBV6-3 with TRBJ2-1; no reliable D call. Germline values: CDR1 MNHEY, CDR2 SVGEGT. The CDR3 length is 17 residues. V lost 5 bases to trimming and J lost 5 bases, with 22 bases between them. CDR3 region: CASSISQLCRLDNEQFF. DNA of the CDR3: TGTGCCAGCAGTATATCCCAACTGTGTCGCCTCGACAATGAGCAGTTCTTC.

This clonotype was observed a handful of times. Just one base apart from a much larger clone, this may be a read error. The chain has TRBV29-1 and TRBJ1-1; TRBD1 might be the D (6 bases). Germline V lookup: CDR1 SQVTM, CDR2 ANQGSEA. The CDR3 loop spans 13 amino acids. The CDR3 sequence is CGVAPGDGTEAFF. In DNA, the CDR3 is TGCGGCGTGGCCCCAGGGGACGGCACTGAAGCTTTCTTT.

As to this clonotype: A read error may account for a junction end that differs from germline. The CDR3 here is CASSQDRLAGSYEQHF. The CDR3 DNA sequence: TGCGCCAGCAGCCAAGATAGACTAGCGGGATCCTACGAGCAGCACTTC. This chain uses TRBV4-1 with TRBJ2-7, with 11 bases matching TRBD2. The CDR3 is 16 amino acids. CDR1 and CDR2 (germline): MGHRA, YSYEKL.

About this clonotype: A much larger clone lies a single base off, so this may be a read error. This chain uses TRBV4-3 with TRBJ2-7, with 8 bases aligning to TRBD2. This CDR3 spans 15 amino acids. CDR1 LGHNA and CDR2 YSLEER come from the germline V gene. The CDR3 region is CAGSPGISGNYEQYF. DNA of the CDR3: TGCGCCGGCAGCCCAGGTATTAGCGGGAACTACGAGCAGTACTTC.

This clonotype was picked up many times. This chain's CDR3 is CVWREVNNEQFF. The CDR3 DNA follows: TGCGTCTGGCGGGAGGTAAACAATGAGCAGTTCTTC. The V and J genes are TRBV29-1 and TRBJ2-1; TRBD2 matches at 8 bases. Germline V gene data show CDR1 as SQVTM and CDR2 as ANQGSEA. CDR3 length equals 12 residues.

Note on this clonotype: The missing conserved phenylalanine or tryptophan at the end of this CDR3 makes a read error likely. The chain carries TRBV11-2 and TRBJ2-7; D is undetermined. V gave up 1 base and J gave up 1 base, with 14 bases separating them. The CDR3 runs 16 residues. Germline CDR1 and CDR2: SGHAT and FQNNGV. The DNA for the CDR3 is TGTGCCAGCAGCTTAGCTCCATATACAGTGTCCTACGAGCAGTACCTC. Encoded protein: CASSLAPYTVSYEQYL.

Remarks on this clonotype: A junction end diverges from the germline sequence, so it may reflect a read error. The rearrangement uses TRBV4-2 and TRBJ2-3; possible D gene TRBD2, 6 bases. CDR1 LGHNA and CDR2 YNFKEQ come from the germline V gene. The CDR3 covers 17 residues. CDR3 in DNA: TGTGCCAGCAGCCAAGAGCTATGGCGGGACCCCACAGATACGCCGTATTTT. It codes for CASSQELWRDPTDTPYF.

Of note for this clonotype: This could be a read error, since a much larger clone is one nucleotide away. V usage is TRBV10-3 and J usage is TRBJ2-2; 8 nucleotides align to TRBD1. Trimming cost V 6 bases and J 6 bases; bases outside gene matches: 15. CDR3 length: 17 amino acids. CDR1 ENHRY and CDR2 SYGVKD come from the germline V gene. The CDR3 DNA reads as TGTGCCATCAGCCGGGACAGGTGGGTCTTCTCTCCCGGGGAGCTGTTTTTT. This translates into CAISRDRWVFSPGELFF.

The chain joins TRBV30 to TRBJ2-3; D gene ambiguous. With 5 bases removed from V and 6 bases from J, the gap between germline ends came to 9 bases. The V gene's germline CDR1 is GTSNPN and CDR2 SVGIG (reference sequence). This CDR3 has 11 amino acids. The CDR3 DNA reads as TGTGCCTGGGGGATTTCGGATACGCAGTATTTT. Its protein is CAWGISDTQYF. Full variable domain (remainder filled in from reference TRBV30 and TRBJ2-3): SQTIHQWPATLVQPVGSPLSLECTVEGTSNPNLYWYRQAAGRGLQLLFYSVGIGQISSEVPQNLSASRPQDRQFILSSKKLLLSDSGFYLCAWGISDTQYFGPGTRLTVL.

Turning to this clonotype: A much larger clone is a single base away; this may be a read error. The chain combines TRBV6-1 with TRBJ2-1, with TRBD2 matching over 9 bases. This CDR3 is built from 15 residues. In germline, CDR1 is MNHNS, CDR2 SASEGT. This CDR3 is CVSRFLAGSGNEQFF. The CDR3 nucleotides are TGTGTCAGCCGATTTCTAGCGGGATCGGGTAATGAGCAGTTCTTC.

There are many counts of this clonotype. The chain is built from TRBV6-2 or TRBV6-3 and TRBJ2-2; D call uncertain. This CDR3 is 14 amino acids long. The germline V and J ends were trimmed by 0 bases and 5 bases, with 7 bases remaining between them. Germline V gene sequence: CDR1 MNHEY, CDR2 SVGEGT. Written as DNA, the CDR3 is TGTGCCAGCAGTTACTCGCGTTTGACCGGGGAGCTGTTTTTT. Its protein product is CASSYSRLTGELFF.

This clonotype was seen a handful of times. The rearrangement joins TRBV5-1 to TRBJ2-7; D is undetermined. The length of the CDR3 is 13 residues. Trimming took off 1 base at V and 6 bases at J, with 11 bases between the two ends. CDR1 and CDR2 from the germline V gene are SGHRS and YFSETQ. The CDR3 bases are TGCGCCAGCAGCTTGCAGAGGCAACTCGAGCAGTACTTC. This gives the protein CASSLQRQLEQYF.

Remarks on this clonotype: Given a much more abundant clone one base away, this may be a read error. CDR3 DNA sequence: TGCAGCGTTATGGCAGGGAGTGAAAACCTGTTTTTT. It yields the protein CSVMAGSENLFF. The chain joins TRBV29-1 to TRBJ1-4; maybe TRBD1 (5 bases). Per germline, CDR1 SQVTM and CDR2 ANQGSEA. The CDR3 totals 12 residues. Looking up the rest from reference TRBV29-1 and TRBJ1-4 gives the full variable domain: SAVISQKPSRDICQRGTSLTIQCQVDSQVTMMFWYRQQPGQSLTLIATANQGSEATYESGFVIDKFPISRPNLTFSTLTVSNMSPEDSSIYLCSVMAGSENLFFGSGTQLSVL.